The 7 T cell receptor beta chains below come from one sample, sequenced in a study of T-cell reconstitution after alpha-beta-depleted transplantation in children. The authors prepared the TCRbeta library with unique molecular identifiers. TCRdb reanalysed the PCR reads using MiXCR and keeps one entry per CDR3 protein. The data hold tens of thousands of distinct CDR3 sequences, with nearly 9.5% observed a single time. The sequencing used PBMCs, mostly from graft donor cells, collected 60 days after TCRalphabeta/CD19-depleted stem cell transplant. The receptors derive from a male patient under 10 years old who had a stem cell transplant for chronic granulomatous disease, so the T cells may come from the graft donor.

This clonotype has a handful of counts. The V call is TRBV7-6, the J call TRBJ2-5; D unresolved. The CDR3 totals 13 residues. The V end lost 0 bases, the J end lost 5 bases, and 7 bases lay between the germline ends. Germline assignment: CDR1 SGHVS and CDR2 FNYEAQ. As DNA, the CDR3 is TGTGCCAGCAGCTTAGCCCCTCCCGAGACCCAGTACTTC. Translation: CASSLAPPETQYF.

The sample holds many counts of this clonotype. The chain employs TRBV27 and TRBJ2-1; 11 bases match TRBD2. Germline V gives CDR1 MNHEY, CDR2 SMNVEV (reference sequence). The CDR3 spans 17 residues. The J segment lost 4 bases and the V segment lost 2 bases, leaving 7 bases of the junction unmatched. Here the CDR3 reads CASSLLQLAGGYNEQFF. The CDR3 DNA follows: TGTGCCAGCAGTTTACTCCAGTTAGCGGGAGGGTACAATGAGCAGTTCTTC.

This clonotype was seen a handful of times. V usage is TRBV20-1 and J usage is TRBJ2-3, with D hard to call. The CDR3 runs to 12 residues. The germline V gene has CDR1 DFQATT and CDR2 SNEGSKA (reference sequence). V gave up 4 bases and J gave up 2 bases, with 7 bases separating them. CDR3 DNA: TGCAGTGCTAATAGGGACACAGATACGCAGTATTTT. Its protein is CSANRDTDTQYF.

This chain links TRBV30 with TRBJ2-3; the D is unclear. The germline CDR1 and CDR2 sequences are GTSNPN and SVGIG (reference sequence). V was pared by 0 bases and J by 8 bases, with 9 bases between. The CDR3 spans 12 residues. The chain's CDR3 is CAWSVTLSTQYF. The CDR3 bases are TGTGCCTGGAGTGTCACCTTGAGTACGCAGTATTTT.

This clonotype was seen many times. The V gene is TRBV28, the J gene TRBJ2-5; D is perhaps TRBD2 (6 bases). This CDR3 is 14 amino acids long. CDR1 is MDHEN, CDR2 SYDVKM, per germline. The V and J ends lost 3 bases and 1 base respectively, with 9 bases between them. The CDR3 coding sequence is TGTGCCAGCAGTTTCTCGGGAGCCCAAGAGACCCAGTACTTC. It specifies CASSFSGAQETQYF.

This clonotype has ten or more counts. V gene TRBV30 combines with J gene TRBJ2-5; the D gene is possibly TRBD2 (6 bases). The CDR3 runs 13 residues. With 0 bases removed from V and 5 bases from J, the gap between germline ends came to 10 bases. Germline lookup yields CDR1 GTSNPN and CDR2 SVGIG (reference sequence). The CDR3 reads CAWSVTGRETQYF. CDR3 bases: TGTGCCTGGAGTGTTACGGGGAGGGAGACCCAGTACTTC.

There are many counts of this clonotype. The chain carries TRBV3-1 and TRBJ2-7; D not resolved. V was clipped by 0 bases and J by 8 bases, with 17 bases between them. Germline loops: CDR1 LGHDT, CDR2 YNNKEL (reference sequence). This CDR3 has 15 amino acids. The CDR3 coding sequence is TGTGCCAGCAGCCAAGAACTCATTACTCTTGGGAAGCAGTACTTC. Translated: CASSQELITLGKQYF.